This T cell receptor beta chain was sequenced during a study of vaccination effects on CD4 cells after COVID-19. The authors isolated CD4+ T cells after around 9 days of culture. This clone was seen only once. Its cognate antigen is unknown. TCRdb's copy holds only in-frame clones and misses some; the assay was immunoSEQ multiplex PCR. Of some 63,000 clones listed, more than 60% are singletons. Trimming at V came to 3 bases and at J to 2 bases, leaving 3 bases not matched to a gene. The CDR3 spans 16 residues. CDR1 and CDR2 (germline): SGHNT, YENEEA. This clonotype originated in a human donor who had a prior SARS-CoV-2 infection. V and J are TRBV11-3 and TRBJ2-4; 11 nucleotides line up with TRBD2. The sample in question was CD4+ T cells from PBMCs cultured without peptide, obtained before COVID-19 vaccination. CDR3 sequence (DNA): TGTGCCAGCAGCTTCGGACTAGCGGGTACCAAAAACATTCAGTACTTC. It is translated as CASSFGLAGTKNIQYF.